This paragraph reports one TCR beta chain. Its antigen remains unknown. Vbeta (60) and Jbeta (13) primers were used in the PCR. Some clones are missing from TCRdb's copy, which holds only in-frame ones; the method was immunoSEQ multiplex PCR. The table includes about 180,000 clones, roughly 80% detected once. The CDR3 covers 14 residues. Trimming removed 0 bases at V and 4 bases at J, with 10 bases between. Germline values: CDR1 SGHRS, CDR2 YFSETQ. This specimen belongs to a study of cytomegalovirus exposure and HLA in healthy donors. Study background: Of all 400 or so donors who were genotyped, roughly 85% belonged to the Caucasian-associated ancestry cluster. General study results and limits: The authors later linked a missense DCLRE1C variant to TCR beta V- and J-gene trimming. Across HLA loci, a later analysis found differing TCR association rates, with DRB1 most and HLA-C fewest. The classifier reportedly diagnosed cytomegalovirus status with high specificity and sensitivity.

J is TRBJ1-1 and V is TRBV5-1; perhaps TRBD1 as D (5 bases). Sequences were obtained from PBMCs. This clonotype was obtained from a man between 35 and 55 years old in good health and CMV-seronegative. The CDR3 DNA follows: TGCGCCAGCAGCTTGGCCGCGGGGACCACTGAAGCTTTCTTT. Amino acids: CASSLAAGTTEAFF.